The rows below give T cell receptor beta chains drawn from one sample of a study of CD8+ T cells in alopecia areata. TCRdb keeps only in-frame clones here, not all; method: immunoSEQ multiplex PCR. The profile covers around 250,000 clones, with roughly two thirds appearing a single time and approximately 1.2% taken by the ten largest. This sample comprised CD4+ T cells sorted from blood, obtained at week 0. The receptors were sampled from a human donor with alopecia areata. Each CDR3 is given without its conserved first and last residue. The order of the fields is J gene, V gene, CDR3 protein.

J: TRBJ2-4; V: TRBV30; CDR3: AWSERTNIQY
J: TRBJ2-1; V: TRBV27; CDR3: ASKTGGSYNEQF
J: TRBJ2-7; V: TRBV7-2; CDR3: ASGNYEQY
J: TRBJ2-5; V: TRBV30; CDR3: AWSEGAGGPETQY
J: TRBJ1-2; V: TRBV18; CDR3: ASSPNGGGDYGYT
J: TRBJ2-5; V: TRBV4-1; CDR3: ASSQVVGVETQY
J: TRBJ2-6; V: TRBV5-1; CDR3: ASSLSGTGANVLT
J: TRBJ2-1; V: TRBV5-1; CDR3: ASSFSGENEQF
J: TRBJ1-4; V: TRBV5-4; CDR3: ASSLQTGGAEKLF
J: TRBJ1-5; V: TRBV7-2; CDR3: ASSRSGGNQPQH
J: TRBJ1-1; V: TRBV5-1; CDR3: ASSISGPTTEAF